Following are 32 T cell receptor beta chains from one sample sequenced in a study of cytomegalovirus exposure and HLA in healthy donors. Primers: 60 Vbeta forward and 13 Jbeta reverse. The method was immunoSEQ multiplex PCR; TCRdb's version includes in-frame clones alone and lacks a portion of them. Here the sample table reports about 87,000 clones. Sequencing was carried out using PBMCs. Every receptor here comes from a man aged 50 to 59 in good health and CMV-seropositive.

The CDR3 loop is CATSRGLAGAREQYF. The CDR3 coding sequence is TGTGCCACCAGCAGAGGACTAGCGGGAGCTCGCGAGCAGTACTTC. The rearrangement links TRBV15 to TRBJ2-7, with 12 bases lining up with TRBD2. CDR1 LNHNV and CDR2 YYDKDF come from the germline V gene (reference sequence). The J segment lost 6 bases and the V segment lost 1 base, leaving 4 bases of the junction unmatched. There are 15 residues in the CDR3.

The V and J genes are TRBV6-4 and TRBJ2-7; perhaps TRBD2 as D (5 bases). Germline V gene sequence: CDR1 MRHNA, CDR2 SNTAGT. This CDR3 contains 15 residues. V lost 6 bases, J lost 4 bases, and 19 bases lay in between. Here the CDR3 DNA reads TGTGCCAGCAGCACCCTAGCAGCCCCCTGGTACGAGCAGTACGTC. It yields the protein CASSTLAAPWYEQYV.

The chain uses TRBV7-9 and TRBJ2-1; perhaps TRBD1 as D (5 bases). Between the trimmed V and J ends, which lost 3 bases and 0 bases, there was a span of 12 bases. The CDR3 contains 16 residues. Germline CDR1 is SEHNR and CDR2 is FQNEAQ (reference sequence). The CDR3 here is CASSFWGESSYNEQFF. The CDR3 coding sequence is TGTGCCAGCAGCTTTTGGGGCGAGAGCTCCTACAATGAGCAGTTCTTC. Full variable domain (missing parts from reference TRBV7-9 and TRBJ2-1): DTGVSQNPRHKITKRGQNVTFRCDPISEHNRLYWYRQTLGQGPEFLTYFQNEAQLEKSRLLSDRFSAERPKGSFSTLEIQRTEQGDSAMYLCASSFWGESSYNEQFFGPGTRLTVL.

The rearrangement uses TRBV7-8 and TRBJ2-5; perhaps TRBD1 as D (6 bases). Germline CDR1 SGHVS, CDR2 FQNEAQ. The CDR3 runs 14 residues. The V and J ends lost 1 base and 1 base respectively, with 7 bases between them. CDR3 region: CASSLGTVQETQYF. The CDR3, as DNA: TGTGCCAGCAGCTTAGGGACAGTCCAAGAGACCCAGTACTTC.

The genes are TRBV9 and TRBJ1-1, with 7 bases fitting TRBD1. The V and J ends lost 2 bases and 3 bases, in that order; junction bases with no gene match: 1. There are 13 residues in the CDR3. In germline, CDR1 is SGDLS, CDR2 YYNGEE. CDR3 DNA sequence: TGTGCCAGCAGCGTTGGGACAGACACTGAAGCTTTCTTT. Amino acids: CASSVGTDTEAFF.

The genes are TRBV19 and TRBJ2-7; maybe TRBD2 (6 bases). Germline V gene sequence: CDR1 LNHDA, CDR2 SQIVND (reference sequence). V was clipped by 0 bases and J by 1 base, with 10 bases between them. There are 15 residues in the CDR3. CDR3 nucleotide sequence: TGTGCCAGTAGTATAGACCTGGAGGGTTCCTACGAGCAGTACTTC. Translation gives CASSIDLEGSYEQYF.

This chain uses TRBV11-2 with TRBJ1-4; TRBD1 aligns across 9 bases. The V and J ends lost 3 bases and 7 bases, in that order; junction bases with no gene match: 6. This CDR3 has 15 amino acids. Germline V gene lookup returns CDR1 SGHAT and CDR2 FQNNGV. The CDR3 DNA reads TGTGCCAGCAGCTTGTCTGGGACAGGGCGTGAAAAACTGTTTTTT. This codes for CASSLSGTGREKLFF.

The chain has TRBV11-2 and TRBJ2-7; perhaps TRBD1 as D (5 bases). The CDR3 has 14 residues. CDR1 is SGHAT, CDR2 FQNNGV, per germline. V lost 1 base and J 2 bases, leaving 9 bases between the germline ends. This CDR3 is CASSLGGGPYEQYV. The DNA of the CDR3 is TGTGCCAGCAGCTTAGGGGGCGGCCCCTACGAGCAGTACGTC.

The chain couples TRBV11-2 to TRBJ1-1, with D maybe TRBD1 (5 bases). Germline V gene sequence: CDR1 SGHAT, CDR2 FQNNGV. V lost 0 bases, J lost 3 bases, and 11 bases lay in between. The length of the CDR3 is 15 residues. The CDR3 sequence: CASSLDRGRHTEAFF. CDR3 nucleotide sequence: TGTGCCAGCAGCTTAGATCGGGGGAGACACACTGAAGCTTTCTTT.

V gene TRBV5-1 combines with J gene TRBJ2-2, with 7 bases identical to TRBD2. Germline CDR1 SGHRS, CDR2 YFSETQ. CDR3 size: 15 residues. Losses at the gene ends were 1 base for V and 4 bases for J; bases not matched to a gene: 4. The CDR3 region has the DNA TGCGCCAGCAGCTTGCGGTGGGAGGGCACCGGGGAGCTGTTTTTT. Amino acids: CASSLRWEGTGELFF.

V and J are TRBV9 and TRBJ1-2, with no clear D. V lost 0 bases and J 7 bases, leaving 10 bases between the germline ends. Germline V CDR1 and CDR2: SGDLS, YYNGEE. This CDR3 comprises 13 residues. For the CDR3, the DNA is TGTGCCAGCAGCGTAGCTGGAGGGTTTGGCTACACCTTC. It encodes CASSVAGGFGYTF.

In the case of this clone: An end of the junction differs from the germline gene, which may be a read error. This chain uses TRBV2 with TRBJ1-5; unclear D gene. The CDR3 sequence is 14 residues long. The germline V gene encodes CDR1 SNHLY and CDR2 FYNNEI. The DNA for the CDR3 is TGTGCCAGCAATGAATACTCCCTCAATCAGCCCCAGCATTTT. It yields the protein CASNEYSLNQPQHF.

CDR3 residues: CASSAYPHGILSGNTIYF. For the CDR3, the DNA is TGTGCCAGCAGCGCCTATCCACACGGGATACTCTCTGGAAACACCATATATTTT. The chain recombines TRBV14 with TRBJ1-3; D is uncertain. V lost 5 bases and J lost 0, with 20 bases in between. The CDR3 totals 18 residues. Germline V gives CDR1 SGHDN, CDR2 FVKESK.

DNA for the CDR3: TGTGCCAGCAGCGTAGAAGGCGTAGCGGGGGATGAGCAGTTCTTC. Its translation: CASSVEGVAGDEQFF. The chain recombines TRBV9 with TRBJ2-1, with TRBD2 identical over 9 bases. Germline V gene sequence: CDR1 SGDLS, CDR2 YYNGEE. The CDR3 runs to 15 residues. Losses at the gene ends were 0 bases for V and 8 bases for J; bases not matched to a gene: 6.

This chain links TRBV11-2 with TRBJ2-3, with a possible D match to TRBD2 (5 bases). Trimming left V 8 bases short and J 9 bases short, with 18 bases between. The germline V gene encodes CDR1 SGHAT and CDR2 FQNNGV. CDR3 length equals 13 residues. The CDR3 here is CASGSTLAITQYF. The CDR3 DNA follows: TGTGCCAGCGGTTCTACCTTAGCGATAACGCAGTATTTT.

The rearrangement joins TRBV4-2 to TRBJ2-1; TRBD1 matches 8 bases. This CDR3 has 14 amino acids. Losses at the gene ends were 4 bases for V and 8 bases for J; bases not matched to a gene: 7. Germline assignment: CDR1 LGHNA and CDR2 YNFKEQ. The CDR3 loop reads CASSPRQGAYEQFF. The DNA for the CDR3 is TGTGCCAGCAGCCCACGCCAGGGGGCCTATGAGCAGTTCTTC.

The CDR3 reads CASSVGRGRSNIQYF. DNA of the CDR3: TGTGCCAGCAGCGTTGGGAGGGGTAGATCCAACATTCAGTACTTC. The rearrangement uses TRBV9 and TRBJ2-4, with 7 bases aligning to TRBD2. The ends lost 2 bases at V and 7 bases at J; junction bases unmatched: 9. The CDR3 has 15 amino acids. The germline V gene encodes CDR1 SGDLS and CDR2 YYNGEE.

The gene calls are TRBV15 and TRBJ2-5; no clear D gene. Matching the DNA end better, TRBJ2-7 makes the J call doubtful. The CDR3 extends over 13 amino acids. Per germline, CDR1 LNHNV and CDR2 YYDKDF (reference sequence). The DNA of the CDR3 is TGTGCCACCAGCAGAGACTACCTCTACGAGCAGTACTTC. Its protein product is CATSRDYLYEQYF.

The rearrangement uses TRBV4-2 and TRBJ2-3; 8 bases align to TRBD2. There are 16 residues in the CDR3. V dropped 7 bases and J dropped 4; count of bases not matched to a gene: 13. Germline V gene data show CDR1 as LGHNA and CDR2 as YNFKEQ. CDR3: CASKFGSGSPSDTQYF. CDR3 sequence (DNA): TGTGCCAGCAAATTTGGGAGCGGGAGTCCCTCAGATACGCAGTATTTT.

The V gene is TRBV11-2, the J gene TRBJ2-1; 7 nucleotides agree with TRBD1. The V gene's germline CDR1 is SGHAT and CDR2 FQNNGV. The CDR3 totals 14 residues. V gave up 5 bases and J gave up 7 bases; unmatched junction bases: 8. The CDR3 coding sequence is TGTGCCAGCAGCCCAGACAGGGAGTTGAATGAGCAGTTCTTC. Amino acids: CASSPDRELNEQFF.

V usage is TRBV2 and J usage is TRBJ2-7, with 13 bases matching TRBD2. The V segment lost 6 bases and the J segment 0 bases; nucleotides outside the gene matches: 2. Germline CDR1 is SNHLY and CDR2 is FYNNEI. The CDR3 consists of 15 residues. The CDR3 coding sequence is TGTGCCAGCAGCCGGACTAGCGGGAGCTCCTACGAGCAGTACTTC. Translated, it gives CASSRTSGSSYEQYF.

CDR3 protein: CASSEGTGPNQPQHF. The CDR3 DNA sequence: TGCGCCAGCAGTGAGGGGACAGGGCCCAATCAGCCCCAGCATTTT. The chain employs TRBV10-2 and TRBJ1-5; 9 bases line up with TRBD1. Trimming cost V 2 bases and J 3 bases; bases outside gene matches: 2. CDR1 and CDR2 from the germline V gene are WSHSY and SAAADI. The CDR3 runs 15 residues.

The gene calls are TRBV27 and TRBJ1-5; D unclear. Germline V CDR1 and CDR2: MNHEY, SMNVEV (reference sequence). This CDR3 region has 16 residues. The V end was cut by 4 bases, the J end by 1 base, with 14 bases between. DNA for the CDR3: TGTGCCAGCAGTTCCCTCTCCGAGTACAGCAATCAGCCCCAGCATTTT. Amino acid sequence: CASSSLSEYSNQPQHF.

V usage is TRBV5-1 and J usage is TRBJ1-2; D is unresolved. Germline V CDR1 and CDR2: SGHRS, YFSETQ. The germline V and J ends were trimmed by 1 base and 3 bases, with 16 bases remaining between them. CDR3 size: 16 residues. This CDR3 is CASSLSPLTKDYGYTF. Written as DNA, the CDR3 is TGCGCCAGCAGCTTGTCCCCTTTGACAAAGGACTATGGCTACACCTTC.

V gene TRBV4-1 combines with J gene TRBJ2-2; 7 bases map to TRBD1. In germline, CDR1 is MGHRA, CDR2 YSYEKL. With 5 bases clipped from V and 5 bases from J, the junction kept 8 bases outside the gene matches. The CDR3 spans 15 residues. CDR3 DNA: TGCGCCAGCAGCTACTTTGAGGGGGCAACCGGGGAGCTGTTTTTT. Amino acids: CASSYFEGATGELFF.

The chain links TRBV9 to TRBJ1-1; 8 bases line up with TRBD1. In germline, CDR1 is SGDLS, CDR2 YYNGEE. J was trimmed by 7 bases and V by 5 bases; bases with no gene match: 10. The CDR3 runs 14 residues. CDR3 loop: CASSPTGAAREAFF. The CDR3 nucleotides are TGTGCCAGCAGTCCGACAGGGGCGGCCCGTGAAGCTTTCTTT.

This sequence joins TRBV30 and TRBJ2-2; TRBD1 is a possible D gene (6 bases). The CDR3 has 14 amino acids. Germline V gene data show CDR1 as GTSNPN and CDR2 as SVGIG (reference sequence). Trimming took 4 bases from V and 1 from J, leaving 10 bases between them. DNA for the CDR3: TGTGCCTGGAAAGGGACATTGAACACCGGGGAGCTGTTTTTT. Its protein is CAWKGTLNTGELFF.

The chain combines TRBV5-1 with TRBJ2-7; possible D gene TRBD2, 7 bases. This CDR3 spans 15 amino acids. CDR1 is SGHRS and CDR2 is YFSETQ in the germline V gene. The V end lost 0 bases, the J end lost 0 bases, and 10 bases lay between the germline ends. This CDR3 is CASSLGGGPSYEQYF. CDR3 DNA: TGCGCCAGCAGCTTGGGGGGGGGCCCCTCCTACGAGCAGTACTTC. Looking up the rest from reference TRBV5-1 and TRBJ2-7 gives the full variable domain: KAGVTQTPRYLIKTRGQQVTLSCSPISGHRSVSWYQQTPGQGLQFLFEYFSETQRNKGNFPGRFSGRQFSNSRSEMNVSTLELGDSALYLCASSLGGGPSYEQYFGPGTRLTVT.

The CDR3 coding sequence is TGTGCCAGCAGCTTAGGGGGGGGTTCCTATGGCTACACCTTC. Encoded protein: CASSLGGGSYGYTF. J is TRBJ1-2 and V is TRBV7-8, with a tentative D call TRBD1 (5 bases). Germline V gene data show CDR1 as SGHVS and CDR2 as FQNEAQ. V lost 1 base to trimming and J lost 4 bases, with 10 bases between them. The CDR3 runs to 14 residues.

The chain uses TRBV6-6 and TRBJ1-2; no clear D gene. V lost 6 bases and J lost 3, with 5 bases in between. There are 11 residues in the CDR3. Germline V gene sequence: CDR1 MNHNY, CDR2 SVGAGI (reference sequence). For the CDR3, the DNA is TGTGCCAGCAGCTCGGACTATGGCTACACCTTC. The encoded protein is CASSSDYGYTF.

V is TRBV28 and J is TRBJ1-4, with 8 bases matching TRBD1. With 5 bases clipped from V and 7 bases from J, the junction kept 9 bases outside the gene matches. The CDR3 sequence is 15 residues long. Germline V gives CDR1 MDHEN, CDR2 SYDVKM. CDR3 region: CASSTNRGWVEKLFF. The CDR3 coding sequence is TGTGCCAGCAGTACGAACAGGGGGTGGGTTGAAAAACTGTTTTTT.

The chain is built from TRBV7-3 and TRBJ2-1, with 7 nucleotides matching TRBD2. The CDR3 runs to 13 residues. CDR1 and CDR2 (germline): SGHTA, FQGTGA. The V segment lost 3 bases and the J segment 10 bases; nucleotides outside the gene matches: 6. CDR3 sequence: CASSFGTNREQFF. In nucleotides, the CDR3 is TGTGCCAGCAGCTTCGGGACTAACAGGGAGCAGTTCTTC.